The 12 T cell receptor beta chains below were found in one sample sequenced in a study of OX40 agonist ivuxolimab in advanced cancers. Method: immunoSEQ multiplex PCR; TCRdb's copy keeps in-frame clones and lacks some. The table includes 59,000 or so clones, about 87% detected once. Source: CD4+ or CD8+ T cells sorted from blood, taken in a trial of the OX40 agonist ivuxolimab. These receptors all come from an adult with an advanced solid tumor such as melanoma, head and neck, liver or kidney cancer.

DNA for the CDR3: TGTGCCAGCAGCTTAGGGCGGGAGTTGTACGAGCAGTACTTC. It is translated as CASSLGRELYEQYF. The rearrangement uses TRBV11-2 and TRBJ2-7; TRBD2 matches 7 bases. Unmatched junction bases numbered 4, after V lost 1 base and J lost 4 bases. This CDR3 has 14 amino acids. CDR1 SGHAT and CDR2 FQNNGV come from the germline V gene.

This chain links TRBV9 with TRBJ1-2; the match to TRBD1 covers 7 bases. J was trimmed by 5 bases and V by 4 bases; bases with no gene match: 14. The CDR3 is 16 amino acids. Per germline, CDR1 SGDLS and CDR2 YYNGEE. The CDR3 loop reads CASSINDQHRGYGYTF. The CDR3 DNA sequence: TGTGCCAGCAGCATTAACGACCAACACAGGGGATATGGCTACACCTTC.

The chain links TRBV10-1 to TRBJ1-1; D gene unclear. V shed 2 bases and J shed 1 base, with 14 bases lying between them. There are 16 residues in the CDR3. Germline CDR1 WNHNN, CDR2 SYGVQD (reference sequence). CDR3 region: CASSELRRLQNTEAFF. As DNA, the CDR3 is TGCGCCAGCAGTGAGCTGCGGAGACTTCAGAACACTGAAGCTTTCTTT.

The chain's CDR3 is CASSEGGGQGFF. The DNA for the CDR3 is TGTGCCAGCAGTGAAGGCGGGGGACAGGGTTTTTTT. The rearrangement joins TRBV6-1 to TRBJ1-4, with 9 bases that match TRBD1. The junction had 5 bases not matched to a gene; V was cut back by 1 base and J by 17 bases. This CDR3 has 12 amino acids. Germline CDR1 reads MNHNS; CDR2 reads SASEGT.

The V and J genes are TRBV5-1 and TRBJ1-2, with D perhaps matching TRBD1 (6 bases). Germline V gene data show CDR1 as SGHRS and CDR2 as YFSETQ. This CDR3 comprises 14 residues. V shed 0 bases and J shed 9 bases, with 15 bases lying between them. CDR3 coding DNA: TGCGCCAGCAGCTTGGAATTGGGGGCGCCTAGCTACACCTTC. Protein: CASSLELGAPSYTF.

V is TRBV19 and J is TRBJ1-2, with 8 bases fitting TRBD1. Germline CDR1 is LNHDA and CDR2 is SQIVND (reference sequence). The CDR3 loop spans 15 amino acids. Trimming took 5 bases from V and 3 from J; bases not matched to a gene: 8. Here the CDR3 reads CASSPFDRGDYGYTF. CDR3 nucleotides: TGTGCCAGTAGTCCATTTGACAGGGGTGACTATGGCTACACCTTC.

A note on this clone: The DNA is left out, because the CDR3 cannot be placed on it with certainty; the CDR3 is given as TCRdb lists it. This chain connects TRBV30 to TRBJ1-1; TRBD1 is the table's D call and was not checked against the DNA. Inclusive of both ends, the CDR3 amounts to 16 amino acids. Germline CDR1 is GTSNPN and CDR2 is SVGIG (reference sequence). This chain's CDR3 is CAWAGGTGGPRDPHFF.

The chain links TRBV5-1 to TRBJ2-3, with unresolved D. The germline gives CDR1 SGHRS, CDR2 YFSETQ. V lost 4 bases and J lost 2, with 8 bases in between. The CDR3 spans 13 residues. The CDR3 DNA reads as TGCGCCAGCAGCCCCATTCCCACAGATACGCAGTATTTT. Protein product: CASSPIPTDTQYF.

The rearrangement uses TRBV10-2 and TRBJ1-1, with D possibly being TRBD1 (5 bases). The CDR3 runs to 15 residues. Germline-derived CDR1 and CDR2 are WSHSY and SAAADI. The germline V and J ends were trimmed by 4 bases and 0 bases, with 12 bases remaining between them. CDR3 region: CASSAPGTVNTEAFF. The DNA of the CDR3 is TGCGCCAGCAGTGCCCCCGGGACGGTGAACACTGAAGCTTTCTTT.

V and J are TRBV4-3 and TRBJ2-3; 7 nucleotides line up with TRBD2. V dropped 4 bases and J dropped 5; count of bases not matched to a gene: 9. The length of the CDR3 is 15 residues. Per the germline V gene, CDR1 is LGHNA and CDR2 is YSLEER. The CDR3 DNA sequence: TGCGCCAGCAGCCGGGCGGGGGAGGGAGGAGATACGCAGTATTTT. Its translation: CASSRAGEGGDTQYF.

In its sample, this clone ranks as medium-sized (0.01 to 0.1%). The chain has TRBV14 and TRBJ1-1; tentatively, D is TRBD1 (6 bases). Germline V lookup: CDR1 SGHDN, CDR2 FVKESK. V lost 4 bases to trimming and J lost 6 bases, with 18 bases between them. The CDR3 runs to 15 residues. The CDR3 nucleotides are TGTGCCAGCAGCCCCGGGGGCAGGGGTATCCCTGAAGCTTTCTTT. Translation gives CASSPGGRGIPEAFF.

The V and J genes are TRBV13 and TRBJ2-5; no clear D gene. The CDR3 sequence is 13 residues long. Germline V CDR1 and CDR2: PRHDT, FYEKMQ (reference sequence). The V end was cut by 5 bases, the J end by 4 bases, with 11 bases between. CDR3 coding DNA: TGTGCCAGCAGCCCAACTGGAACAGAGACCCAGTACTTC. Protein sequence: CASSPTGTETQYF.